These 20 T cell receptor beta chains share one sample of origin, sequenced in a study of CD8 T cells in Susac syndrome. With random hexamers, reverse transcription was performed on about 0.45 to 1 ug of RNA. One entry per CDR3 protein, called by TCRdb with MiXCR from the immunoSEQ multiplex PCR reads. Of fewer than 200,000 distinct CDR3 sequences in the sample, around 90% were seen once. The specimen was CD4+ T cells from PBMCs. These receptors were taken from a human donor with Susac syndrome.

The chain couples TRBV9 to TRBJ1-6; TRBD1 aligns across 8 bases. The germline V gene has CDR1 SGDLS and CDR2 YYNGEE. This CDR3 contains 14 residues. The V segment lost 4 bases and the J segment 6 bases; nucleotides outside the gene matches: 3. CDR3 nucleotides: TGTGCCAGCAGCACAGGGGGATCTAATTCACCCCTCCACTTT. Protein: CASSTGGSNSPLHF.

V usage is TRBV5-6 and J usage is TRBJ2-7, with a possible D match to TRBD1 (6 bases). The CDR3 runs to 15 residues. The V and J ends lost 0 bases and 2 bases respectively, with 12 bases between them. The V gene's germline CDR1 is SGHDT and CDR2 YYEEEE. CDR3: CASSLDRETPYEQYF. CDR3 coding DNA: TGTGCCAGCAGCTTGGACAGGGAGACTCCCTACGAGCAGTACTTC.

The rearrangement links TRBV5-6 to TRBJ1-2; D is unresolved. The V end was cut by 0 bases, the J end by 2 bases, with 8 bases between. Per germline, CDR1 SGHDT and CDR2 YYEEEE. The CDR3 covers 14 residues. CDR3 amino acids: CASSLADKNYGYTF. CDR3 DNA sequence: TGTGCCAGCAGCTTGGCCGACAAGAACTATGGCTACACCTTC. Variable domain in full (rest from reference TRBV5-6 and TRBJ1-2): DAGVTQSPTHLIKTRGQQVTLRCSPKSGHDTVSWYQQALGQGPQFIFQYYEEEERQRGNFPDRFSGHQFPNYSSELNVNALLLGDSALYLCASSLADKNYGYTFGSGTRLTVV.

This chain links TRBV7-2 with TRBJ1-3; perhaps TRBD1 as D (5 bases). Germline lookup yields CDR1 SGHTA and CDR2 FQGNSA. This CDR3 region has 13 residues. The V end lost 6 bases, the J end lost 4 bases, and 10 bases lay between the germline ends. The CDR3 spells CASSPYRGNTIYF. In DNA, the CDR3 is TGTGCCAGCAGTCCCTACAGGGGAAACACCATATATTTT. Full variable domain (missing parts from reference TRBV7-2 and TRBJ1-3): GAGVSQSPSNKVTEKGKDVELRCDPISGHTALYWYRQSLGQGLEFLIYFQGNSAPDKSGLPSDRFSAERTGGSVSTLTIQRTQQEDSAVYLCASSPYRGNTIYFGEGSWLTVV.

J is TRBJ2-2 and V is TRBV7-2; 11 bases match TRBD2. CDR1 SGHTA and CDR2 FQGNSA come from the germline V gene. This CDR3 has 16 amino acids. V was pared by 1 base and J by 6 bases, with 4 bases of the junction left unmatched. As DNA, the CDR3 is TGTGCCAGCAGCTTAGGCGGTAGCGGGGGGGCCGGGGAGCTGTTTTTT. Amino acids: CASSLGGSGGAGELFF.

CDR3 residues: CASSYSIGGATYGYTF. The CDR3 DNA reads as TGTGCCAGCAGTTACTCGATCGGGGGCGCGACCTATGGCTACACCTTC. This sequence joins TRBV6-5 and TRBJ1-2; weak D call: TRBD1 (6 bases). The germline V gene encodes CDR1 MNHEY and CDR2 SVGAGI. This CDR3 contains 16 residues. Deletions cut 0 bases from V and 4 bases from J, with 15 bases between.

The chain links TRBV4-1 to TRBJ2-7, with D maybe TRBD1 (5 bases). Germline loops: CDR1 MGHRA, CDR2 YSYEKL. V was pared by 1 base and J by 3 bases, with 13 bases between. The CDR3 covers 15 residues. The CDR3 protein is CASSQGVTDFYEQYF. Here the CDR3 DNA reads TGCGCCAGCAGCCAAGGGGTGACAGATTTCTACGAGCAGTACTTC.

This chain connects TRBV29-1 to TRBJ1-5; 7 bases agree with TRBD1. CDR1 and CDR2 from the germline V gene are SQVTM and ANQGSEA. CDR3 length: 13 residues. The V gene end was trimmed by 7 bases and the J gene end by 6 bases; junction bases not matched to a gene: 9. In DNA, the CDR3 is TGCAGCGCTAGGGGGCCAGGGGGTCAGCCCCAGCATTTT. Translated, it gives CSARGPGGQPQHF.

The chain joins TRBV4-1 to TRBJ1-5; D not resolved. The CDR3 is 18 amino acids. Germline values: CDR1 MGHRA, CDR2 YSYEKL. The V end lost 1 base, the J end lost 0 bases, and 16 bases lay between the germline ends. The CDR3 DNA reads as TGCGCCAGCAGCCAAGTCATTATCGGATTTACTAGCAATCAGCCCCAGCATTTT. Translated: CASSQVIIGFTSNQPQHF.

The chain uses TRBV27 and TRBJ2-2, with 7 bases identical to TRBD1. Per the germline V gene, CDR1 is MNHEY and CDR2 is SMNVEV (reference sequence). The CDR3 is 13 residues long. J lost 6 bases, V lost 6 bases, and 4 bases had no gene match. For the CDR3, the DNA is TGTGCCAGCAGAGACACAGGGGCCGGGGAGCTGTTTTTT. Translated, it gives CASRDTGAGELFF.

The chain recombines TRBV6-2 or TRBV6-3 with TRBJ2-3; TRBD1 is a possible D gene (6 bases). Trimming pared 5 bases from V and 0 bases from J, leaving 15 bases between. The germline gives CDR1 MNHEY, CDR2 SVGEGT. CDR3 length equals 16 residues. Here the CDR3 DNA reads TGTGCCAGCAGTCCCGATACAGGGAGTAGCACAGATACGCAGTATTTT. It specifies CASSPDTGSSTDTQYF.

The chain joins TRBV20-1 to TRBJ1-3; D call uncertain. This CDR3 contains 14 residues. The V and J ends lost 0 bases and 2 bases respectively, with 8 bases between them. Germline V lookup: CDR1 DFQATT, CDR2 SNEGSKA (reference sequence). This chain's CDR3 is CSARDSSAGNTIYF. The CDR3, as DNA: TGCAGTGCTAGAGATTCCTCGGCTGGAAACACCATATATTTT.

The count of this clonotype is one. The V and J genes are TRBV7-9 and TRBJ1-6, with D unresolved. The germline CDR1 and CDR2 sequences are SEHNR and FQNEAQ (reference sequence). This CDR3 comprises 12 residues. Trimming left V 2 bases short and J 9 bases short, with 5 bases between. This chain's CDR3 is CASSLISSPLHF. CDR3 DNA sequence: TGTGCCAGCAGCTTAATCTCTTCACCCCTCCACTTT.

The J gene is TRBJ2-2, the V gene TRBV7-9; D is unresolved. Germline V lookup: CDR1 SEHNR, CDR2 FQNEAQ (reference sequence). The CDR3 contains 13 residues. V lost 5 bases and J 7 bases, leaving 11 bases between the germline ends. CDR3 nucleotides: TGTGCCAGCAGCGTATTCCACCACGGGGAGCTGTTTTTT. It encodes CASSVFHHGELFF.

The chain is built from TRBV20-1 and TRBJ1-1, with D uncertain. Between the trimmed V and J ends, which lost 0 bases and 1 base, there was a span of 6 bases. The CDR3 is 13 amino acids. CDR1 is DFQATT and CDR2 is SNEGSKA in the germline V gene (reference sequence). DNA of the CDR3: TGCAGTGCTAGAGACACAAGGAACACTGAAGCTTTCTTT. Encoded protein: CSARDTRNTEAFF.

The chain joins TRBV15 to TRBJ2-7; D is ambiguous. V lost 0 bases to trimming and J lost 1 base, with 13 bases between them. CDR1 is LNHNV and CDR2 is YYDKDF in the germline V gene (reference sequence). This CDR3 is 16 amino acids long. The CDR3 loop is CATSRDLWSESYEQYF. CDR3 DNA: TGTGCCACCAGCAGAGATCTCTGGTCAGAATCCTACGAGCAGTACTTC.

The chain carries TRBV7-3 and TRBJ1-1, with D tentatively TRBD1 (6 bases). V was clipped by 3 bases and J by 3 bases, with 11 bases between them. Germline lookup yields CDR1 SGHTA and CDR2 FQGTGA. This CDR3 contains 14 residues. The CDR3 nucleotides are TGTGCCAGCAGCTTGGGGGGGCGGGACACTGAAGCTTTCTTT. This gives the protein CASSLGGRDTEAFF.

This chain's CDR3 is CASSPTGVGDNEQFF. The CDR3 nucleotides read TGTGCCAGCTCACCGACGGGGGTCGGCGACAATGAGCAGTTCTTC. V and J are TRBV18 and TRBJ2-1; tentatively, D is TRBD2 (6 bases). CDR3 length: 15 amino acids. The V gene lost 3 bases and the J gene lost 5 bases, with 14 bases spanning the gap. The V gene's germline CDR1 is KGHSH and CDR2 LQKENI.

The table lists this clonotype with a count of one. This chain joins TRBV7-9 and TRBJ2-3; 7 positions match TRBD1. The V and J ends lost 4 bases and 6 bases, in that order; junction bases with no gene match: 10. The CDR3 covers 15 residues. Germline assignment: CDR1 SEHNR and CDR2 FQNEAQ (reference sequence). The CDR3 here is CASSSTRDSIDTQYF. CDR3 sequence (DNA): TGTGCCAGCAGCTCCACCCGGGACAGCATCGATACGCAGTATTTT.

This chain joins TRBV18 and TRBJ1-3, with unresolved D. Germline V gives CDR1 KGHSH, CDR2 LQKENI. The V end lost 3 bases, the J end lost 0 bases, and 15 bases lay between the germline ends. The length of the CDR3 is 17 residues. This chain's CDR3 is CASSPVLDGGSGNTIYF. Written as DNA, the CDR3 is TGTGCCAGCTCACCTGTCCTGGACGGTGGCTCTGGAAACACCATATATTTT.